This T cell receptor beta chain was sequenced for a study of T cell responses to AZD1222 COVID-19 vaccine. Study-level information: Pooling of second doses given at about 4 or about 12 weeks was done.

The trim removed 5 bases at V and 5 bases at J, leaving 9 bases unmatched. The CDR3 consists of 17 residues. The germline V gene encodes CDR1 SGHVS and CDR2 FQNEAQ. A remark on this clone: Its antigen is not identified.

Study results and limitations: Across spike, vaccine-associated CD4 TCRs were found, dominant at 160-218 and 743-854. Nearly half of unique spike-specific TCRs reportedly avoided B.1.351 and B.1.1.7 mutated regions. Recipients of AZD1222 seropositive at baseline numbered only 5 to 7.

The method was immunoSEQ multiplex PCR; TCRdb's version includes in-frame clones alone and lacks a portion of them. The sample lists roughly 100,000 clones, approximately 93% occurring once. The receptor comes from an adult in good health. Source: peripheral blood, taken on day 0 of AZD1222 vaccination. The chain joins TRBV7-8 to TRBJ2-3; 14 nucleotides agree with TRBD2. CDR3 nucleotides: TGTGCCAGCAGCGAAGTGGGACTAGCGGGAGTCATAGATACGCAGTATTTT. Its translation: CASSEVGLAGVIDTQYF.